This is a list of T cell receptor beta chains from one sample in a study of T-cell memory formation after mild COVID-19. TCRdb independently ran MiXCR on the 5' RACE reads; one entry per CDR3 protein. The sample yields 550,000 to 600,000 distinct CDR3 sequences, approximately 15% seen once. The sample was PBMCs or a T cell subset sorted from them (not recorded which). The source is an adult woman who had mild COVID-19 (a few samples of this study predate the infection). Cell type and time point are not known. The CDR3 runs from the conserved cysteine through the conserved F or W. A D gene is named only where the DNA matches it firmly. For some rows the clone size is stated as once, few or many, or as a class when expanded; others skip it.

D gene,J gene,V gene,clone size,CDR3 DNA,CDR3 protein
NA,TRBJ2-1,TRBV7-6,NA,TGTGCCAGAAGCTCAAATAATGAATTATACAATGAGCAGTTCTTC,CARSSNNELYNEQFF
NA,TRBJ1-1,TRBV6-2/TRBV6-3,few,TGTGCCAGCAGTGTTGGGTACACTGAAGCTTTCTTT,CASSVGYTEAFF
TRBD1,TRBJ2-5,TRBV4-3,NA,TGCGCCAGCAGCCAAGATACCGGGACAGGGTTAAGGGAGACCCAGTACTTC,CASSQDTGTGLRETQYF
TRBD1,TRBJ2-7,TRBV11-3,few,TGTGCCAGCAGCGCACAGGGGGCTCACGAGCAGTACTTC,CASSAQGAHEQYF
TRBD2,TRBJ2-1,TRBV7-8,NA,TGTGCCAGCAGCTCCCACTGGACTAGCATCAATGAGCAGTTCTTC,CASSSHWTSINEQFF
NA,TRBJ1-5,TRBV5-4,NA,TGTGCCAGCAGCGTTCAGGGGAGCAATCAGCCCCAGCATTTT,CASSVQGSNQPQHF
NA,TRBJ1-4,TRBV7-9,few,TGTGCCAGCAGCTTAGGAGGGGACCTCGTTAATGAAAAACTGTTTTTT,CASSLGGDLVNEKLFF
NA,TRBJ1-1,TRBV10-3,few,TGTGCCATCAGTGAGTCCAGCAAACCCTTCACTGAAGCTTTCTTT,CAISESSKPFTEAFF
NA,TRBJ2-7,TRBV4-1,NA,TGCGCCAGCAGCCAAGATTTACCAGTCGGATTCTACGAGCAGTACTTC,CASSQDLPVGFYEQYF
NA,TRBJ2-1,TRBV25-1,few,TGTGCCAGCAGGTTGGCACGAGGGGCTGAGCAGTTCTTC,CASRLARGAEQFF
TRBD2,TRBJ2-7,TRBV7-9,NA,TGTGCCAGCACCTTACTAGCGGGGGGGCGAGAGCAGTACTTC,CASTLLAGGREQYF
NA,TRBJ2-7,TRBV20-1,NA,TGCAGTGCTAGACTAGCGTGGGAGCAGTACTTC,CSARLAWEQYF
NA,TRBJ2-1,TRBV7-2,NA,TGTGCCAGCAGCCTGGCGCGGGACGCGCAGTTCTTC,CASSLARDAQFF
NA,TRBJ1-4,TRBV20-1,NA,TGCAGTGCTATAAACAGACAAAATGAAAAACTGTTTTTT,CSAINRQNEKLFF
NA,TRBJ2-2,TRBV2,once,TGTGCCAGCACCGTACAGGGCGGGGGGGAGCTGTTTTTT,CASTVQGGGELFF
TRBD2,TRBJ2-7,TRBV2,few,TGTGCCAGCAGTGGGGCGGGAGCACTCTACGAGCAGTACTTC,CASSGAGALYEQYF
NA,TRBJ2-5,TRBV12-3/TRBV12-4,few,TGTGCCAGCAGGCTAGGGAAAGAGACCCAGTACTTC,CASRLGKETQYF
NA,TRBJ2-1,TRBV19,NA,TGTGCAAGTAGTCAGGGGATAAATGAGCAGTTCTTC,CASSQGINEQFF
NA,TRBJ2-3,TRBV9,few,TGTGCCAGCAGCGTAGCCCCCCTAGCGAACACAGATACGCAGTATTTT,CASSVAPLANTDTQYF
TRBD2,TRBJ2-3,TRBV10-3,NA,TGTGCCATCAGTGGCACTAGCGGGGGATCACTCACAGATACGCAGTATTTT,CAISGTSGGSLTDTQYF
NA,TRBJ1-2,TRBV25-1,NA,TGTGCCAGCAGTGAATCTTTGGGGGGCGGTTCTGGCTACACCTTC,CASSESLGGGSGYTF
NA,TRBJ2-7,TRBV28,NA,TGTGCCAGCACCAGGGGAGGGCCCTACGAGCAGTACTTC,CASTRGGPYEQYF
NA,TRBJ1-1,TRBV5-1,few,TGCGCCAGCAGCTTGGGGGGGTCGCCGAACACTGAAGCTTTCTTT,CASSLGGSPNTEAFF
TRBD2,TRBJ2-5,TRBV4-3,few,TGCGCCAGCAGCCCTCAATTTAGCGGGAGAGGAGAGACCCAGTACTTC,CASSPQFSGRGETQYF
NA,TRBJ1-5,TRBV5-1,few,TGCGCCAGCAGCCCAGGTACGGGCGCAGGGATCAATCAGCCCCAGCATTTT,CASSPGTGAGINQPQHF
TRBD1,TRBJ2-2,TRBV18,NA,TGTGCCAGCTCACCCTCGACAGGGCCCGCCGGGGAGCTGTTTTTT,CASSPSTGPAGELFF
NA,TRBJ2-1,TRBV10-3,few,TGTGCCATCAGTGAGTCGGGGCCGAGCTCCTACAATGAGCAGTTCTTC,CAISESGPSSYNEQFF
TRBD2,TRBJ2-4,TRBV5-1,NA,TGCGCCAGCAGCTTGGATGGGACTAGCGGCCTTCCAGCCAAAAACATTCAGTACTTC,CASSLDGTSGLPAKNIQYF
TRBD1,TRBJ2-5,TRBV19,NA,TGTGCCAGTAAAGGACAGGGCCCCTCAGGGACCCAGTACTTC,CASKGQGPSGTQYF
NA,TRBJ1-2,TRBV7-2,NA,TGTGCCAGCATTGATGTGGCGAATGGCTACACCTTC,CASIDVANGYTF
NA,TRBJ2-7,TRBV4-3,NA,TGCGCCAGCAGCCGTTTTCTAGCGAACATCGACGAGCAGTACTTC,CASSRFLANIDEQYF
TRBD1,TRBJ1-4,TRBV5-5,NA,TGTGCCAGCAGCCACGGGACAGCAACTAATGAAAAACTGTTTTTT,CASSHGTATNEKLFF
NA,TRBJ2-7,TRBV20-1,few,TGCAGTGCTAGAGACAGTCTATCCTACGAGCAGTACTTC,CSARDSLSYEQYF
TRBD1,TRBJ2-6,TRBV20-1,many,TGCAGTGCACACGACAGGGGTTCAGGGGCCAACGTCCTGACTTTC,CSAHDRGSGANVLTF
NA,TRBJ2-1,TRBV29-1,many,TGCAGCGTTGTCACAGCCGTCCCTTACAATGAGCAGTTCTTC,CSVVTAVPYNEQFF
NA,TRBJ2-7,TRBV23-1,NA,TGCGCCAGCAGTCAAAACAGGTCTTCAGCGTACGAGCAGTACTTC,CASSQNRSSAYEQYF
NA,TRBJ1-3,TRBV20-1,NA,TGCAGTGCTAGAGAGGGCGCAGGAGTAAACACCATATATTTT,CSAREGAGVNTIYF
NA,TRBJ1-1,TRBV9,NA,TGTGCCAGCAGCGTAGGCAAGAACACTGAAGCTTTCTTT,CASSVGKNTEAFF
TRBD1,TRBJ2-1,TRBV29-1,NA,TGCAGCGTTGCTAGACAGGGGGGGAACTACAATGAGCAGTTCTTC,CSVARQGGNYNEQFF
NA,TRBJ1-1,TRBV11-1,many,TGTGCCAGCAGCTTAGTGGGCGGCAGAGCATTGAACACTGAAGCTTTCTTT,CASSLVGGRALNTEAFF
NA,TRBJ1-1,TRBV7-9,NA,TGTGCCAGCAGCTTAGTACAGGGCCGGAACACTGAAGCTTTCTTT,CASSLVQGRNTEAFF
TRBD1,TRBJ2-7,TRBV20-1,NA,TGCAGTGCTAGGGCCCCCGGACAGGGGCCCGAGCAGTACTTC,CSARAPGQGPEQYF
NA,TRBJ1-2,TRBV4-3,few,TGCGCCAGCAGCCAGGATCAACATGGTAACTATGGCTACACCTTC,CASSQDQHGNYGYTF
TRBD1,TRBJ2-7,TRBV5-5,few,TGTGCCAGCAGCGCCGGGACAGGTGCCGACGAGCAGTACTTC,CASSAGTGADEQYF
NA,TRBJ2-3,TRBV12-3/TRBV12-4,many,TGTGCCAGCAGCCCCCACGGGGGTGCAGATACGCAGTATTTT,CASSPHGGADTQYF